This T cell receptor (beta chain) was identified during a study of T cell responses to AZD1222 COVID-19 vaccine. Whole-study results and caveats: In a largely white British group with more females than males, clonal diversity was possibly underestimated. Spike-specific TCR breadth and depth went up after people got two AZD1222 doses. Researchers took repertoire samples only after the peak T cell response had come. Only 5 or 6 AZD1222 recipients were seropositive at baseline.

This clone has just a few counts. Its antigen is unknown. Assay: immunoSEQ multiplex PCR; the TCRdb copy retains only in-frame clones and omits some. The sample lists 100,000 to 150,000 clones, about nine tenths occurring once. This CDR3 is 16 amino acids long. Germline V CDR1 and CDR2: SGDLS, YYNGEE. V was clipped by 4 bases and J by 6 bases, with 20 bases between them. The receptor's source is an adult in good health. The rearrangement links TRBV9 to TRBJ1-5; D might be TRBD1 (6 bases). The input for sequencing was peripheral blood, taken on day 0 of AZD1222 vaccination. The CDR3 here is CASSLSGQGFGQPQHF. CDR3 sequence (DNA): TGTGCCAGCAGCCTATCGGGGCAGGGGTTCGGTCAGCCCCAGCATTTT. The whole variable domain, filled in from reference TRBV9 and TRBJ1-5, reads DSGVTQTPKHLITATGQRVTLRCSPRSGDLSVYWYQQSLDQGLQFLIQYYNGEERAKGNILERFSAQQFPDLHSELNLSSLELGDSALYFCASSLSGQGFGQPQHFGDGTRLSIL.